The clone carrying this T cell receptor (beta chain) appeared a few times. To make TCR beta libraries, researchers used iRepertoire HTBI primers and Arm-PCR of CDR3 regions. TCRdb recomputed calls from the multiplex PCR reads with MiXCR, one row per CDR3 protein. The table records around 450,000 distinct CDR3 sequences, 15% of them present only once. This record comes from a study of regulatory T cells in long-lasting Graves disease. As for time point: newly diagnosed GD, antithyroid drugs for less than 3 months. PBMC-extracted RNA yielded the TCR library. The sample was also linked to a second study, of T cells in Graves' hyperthyroidism and ophthalmopathy.

This clonotype was obtained from a woman aged 25-40 years with Graves disease. The sequences come from peripheral blood mononuclear cells (PBMCs), collected at new diagnosis, from a patient treated with antithyroid drugs.

The CDR3 DNA reads TGTGCCAGCGGCTTCTCAGATACGCAGTATTTT. Its protein is CASGFSDTQYF. The J gene is TRBJ2-3, the V gene TRBV25-1; D unclear. Germline CDR1 and CDR2: MGHDK and SYGVNS. The CDR3 loop spans 11 amino acids. V dropped 8 bases and J dropped 4 bases, with 7 bases sitting between them.